This record concerns one T cell receptor (beta chain) sequence. This record belongs to a study of shared clonotypes between healthy human individuals. The length of the CDR3 is 15 residues. Germline CDR1 is MGHRA and CDR2 is YSYEKL. The V end was cut by 4 bases, the J end by 5 bases, with 17 bases between. TCRdb's table, derived via immunoSEQ multiplex PCR, lists solely in-frame clones and lacks some. The table includes roughly 2.5 million clones, around 90% detected once. Sequencing used naive CD4+ T cells sorted from blood. Subset indicated: CD45RA+ positively selected. The chain recombines TRBV4-1 with TRBJ2-5, with D perhaps matching TRBD1 (6 bases). The sequence derives from a man aged 18 to 29 in good health. CDR3 in amino acids: CASSRLQGVGETQYF. The CDR3 nucleotides are TGCGCCAGCAGCCGTTTACAGGGAGTGGGGGAGACCCAGTACTTC.